One and the same sample provided the 25 T cell receptor beta chains below, sequenced in a study of Ad26.COV2.S vaccination and SARS-CoV-2 variants. Stated treatment: over 15 received Ad26.COV2.S at low or high dose, single or two shots; 5 received placebo; per-sample allocation not given. Sampling occurred on day 63 after the first vaccine or placebo injection. Generated by immunoSEQ multiplex PCR, the TCRdb table keeps only in-frame clones and is missing some. The sample includes 300,000 to 500,000 clones, more than 85% of them seen just once. The material was peripheral blood, obtained in a trial of Ad26.COV2.S vaccine versus placebo. All receptors derive from a person aged 18 to 59 who received the Ad26.COV2.S COVID-19 vaccine or a placebo.

The rearrangement links TRBV18 to TRBJ1-2, with TRBD1 matching 11 bases. V shed 0 bases and J 2 bases; nucleotides not matched to a gene: 2. This CDR3 has 16 amino acids. The germline V gene has CDR1 KGHSH and CDR2 LQKENI. As DNA, the CDR3 is TGTGCCAGCTCACCACCGGGACAGGGGGTGAACTATGGCTACACCTTC. Translated, it gives CASSPPGQGVNYGYTF.

The chain uses TRBV28 and TRBJ1-5; D gene uncertain. Trimming took 1 base from V and 7 from J, leaving 5 bases between them. The CDR3 runs 12 residues. In germline, CDR1 is MDHEN, CDR2 SYDVKM. DNA for the CDR3: TGTGCCAGCAGTTTATACAACCAGCCCCAGCATTTT. Its protein product is CASSLYNQPQHF.

The V and J genes are TRBV4-1 and TRBJ1-1; D gene ambiguous. The V end was cut by 2 bases, the J end by 3 bases, with 13 bases between. In germline, CDR1 is MGHRA, CDR2 YSYEKL. The CDR3 has 15 residues. As DNA, the CDR3 is TGCGCCAGCAGCCAACGGCGCGTAAGCGACACTGAAGCTTTCTTT. As protein: CASSQRRVSDTEAFF.

V gene TRBV5-1 combines with J gene TRBJ1-1; a possible D gene is TRBD1 (6 bases). Germline V CDR1 and CDR2: SGHRS, YFSETQ. Deletions cut 5 bases from V and 0 bases from J, with 17 bases between. This CDR3 has 16 amino acids. CDR3 in DNA: TGCGCCAGCAGAGACTACAGGGTAACTGTGAACACTGAAGCTTTCTTT. This translates into CASRDYRVTVNTEAFF.

This clone was counted a few times. This rearrangement joins TRBV19 to TRBJ1-5; TRBD1 is a possible D gene (6 bases). The V end was cut by 1 base, the J end by 9 bases, with 16 bases between. Germline assignment: CDR1 LNHDA and CDR2 SQIVND (reference sequence). This CDR3 spans 15 amino acids. CDR3 loop: CASSIGTEQSMPQHF. CDR3 bases: TGTGCCAGTAGTATAGGGACAGAGCAATCAATGCCCCAGCATTTT.

Concerning this clone: This CDR3 is also generated by other DNA sequences in the sample. The chain combines TRBV9 with TRBJ1-3, with D perhaps TRBD1 (6 bases). This CDR3 contains 15 residues. V lost 2 bases, J lost 2 bases, and 11 bases lay in between. Per the germline V gene, CDR1 is SGDLS and CDR2 is YYNGEE. CDR3 nucleotides: TGTGCCAGCAGCGTTCAGGGGCGTCCTGGAAACACCATATATTTT. Amino acids: CASSVQGRPGNTIYF.

The chain joins TRBV5-1 to TRBJ1-2, with 10 bases fitting TRBD1. V lost 4 bases and J lost 4; bases outside the gene matches: 10. CDR3 size: 16 residues. Germline CDR1 is SGHRS and CDR2 is YFSETQ. In DNA, the CDR3 is TGCGCCAGCAGCAACGACGGACAGGGGGTTGGCTATGGCTACACCTTC. It encodes CASSNDGQGVGYGYTF.

The rearrangement uses TRBV28 and TRBJ1-2, with D unclear. V lost 1 base, J lost 4 bases, and 13 bases lay in between. Per germline, CDR1 MDHEN and CDR2 SYDVKM. The CDR3 consists of 15 residues. The CDR3 is CASSLSPRGIYGYTF. The CDR3 DNA sequence: TGTGCCAGCAGTTTATCCCCCCGGGGAATCTATGGCTACACCTTC.

This chain joins TRBV19 and TRBJ2-5; 7 positions agree with TRBD2. The CDR3 length is 14 residues. Per the germline V gene, CDR1 is LNHDA and CDR2 is SQIVND (reference sequence). The V gene end was trimmed by 0 bases and the J gene end by 7 bases; junction bases not matched to a gene: 5. CDR3 region: CASSIDGTKATQYF. In DNA form, the CDR3 reads TGTGCCAGTAGTATAGATGGGACTAAGGCGACCCAGTACTTC.

The chain uses TRBV13 and TRBJ1-1, with D possibly being TRBD1 (5 bases). V lost 5 bases, J lost 7 bases, and 14 bases lay in between. This CDR3 is 13 amino acids long. Germline-derived CDR1 and CDR2 are PRHDT and FYEKMQ (reference sequence). The CDR3 reads CASSPSGLDEAFF. In nucleotides, the CDR3 is TGTGCCAGCAGCCCCTCAGGGCTGGATGAAGCTTTCTTT. Full variable domain (remainder filled in from reference TRBV13 and TRBJ1-1): AAGVIQSPRHLIKEKRETATLKCYPIPRHDTVYWYQQGPGQDPQFLISFYEKMQSDKGSIPDRFSAQQFSDYHSELNMSSLELGDSALYFCASSPSGLDEAFFGQGTRLTVV.

The chain recombines TRBV19 with TRBJ2-1, with D perhaps assigned TRBD1 or TRBD2 (5 bases each). V was cut by 7 bases and J by 2 bases, with 12 bases left in between. From germline, CDR1 is LNHDA and CDR2 SQIVND (reference sequence). This CDR3 is built from 14 residues. CDR3 nucleotides: TGTGCCAGTACTAGTCAGGGAGCCTACAATGAGCAGTTCTTC. Its translation is CASTSQGAYNEQFF.

This clone has a handful of counts. V usage is TRBV6-2 or TRBV6-3 and J usage is TRBJ1-5; no definite D call. From germline, CDR1 is MNHEY and CDR2 SVGEGT. Trimming shortened V by 6 bases and J by 0 bases, and 6 bases separated the two germline ends. There are 13 residues in the CDR3. The CDR3 loop reads CASSLDSNQPQHF. The CDR3 coding sequence is TGTGCCAGCAGCCTTGATAGCAATCAGCCCCAGCATTTT.

J is TRBJ1-1 and V is TRBV9; no firm D call. This CDR3 is 13 amino acids long. V lost 1 base, J lost 1 base, and 5 bases lay in between. Germline CDR1 SGDLS, CDR2 YYNGEE. The CDR3 bases are TGTGCCAGCAGCGTATCTCCGAACACTGAAGCTTTCTTT. It codes for CASSVSPNTEAFF.

The V call is TRBV5-4, the J call TRBJ2-1, with unresolved D. Germline V gene lookup returns CDR1 SGHNT and CDR2 YYREEE (reference sequence). The CDR3 loop spans 12 amino acids. V was pared by 0 bases and J by 8 bases, with 6 bases between. The CDR3 sequence is CASSLAADEQFF. The CDR3 DNA reads as TGTGCCAGCAGCTTGGCTGCGGATGAGCAGTTCTTC.

This chain joins TRBV5-4 and TRBJ1-1, with a tentative D call TRBD1 (5 bases). The CDR3 runs 11 residues. V shed 3 bases and J shed 14 bases, with 14 bases lying between them. CDR1 is SGHNT, CDR2 YYREEE, per germline (reference sequence). The CDR3 DNA reads as TGTGCCAGCAGCTGGGGGAGGGGCGAGTTCTTT. This gives the protein CASSWGRGEFF.

This clone was detected once. This CDR3 is CASSQETSEPGELFF. CDR3 bases: TGTGCCAGCAGCCAAGAAACTAGCGAGCCCGGGGAGCTGTTTTTT. The V gene is TRBV3-1 (or the pseudogene TRBV3-2), the J gene TRBJ2-2; TRBD2 matches 7 bases. The V gene end was trimmed by 0 bases and the J gene end by 6 bases; junction bases not matched to a gene: 4. This CDR3 is built from 15 residues. In germline, CDR1 is LGHDT, CDR2 YNNKEL (reference sequence).

Points on this clone: One end of the junction varies from germline; a read error may be responsible. The chain has TRBV2 and TRBJ1-5; TRBD1 matches at 7 bases. CDR3 length: 14 amino acids. Germline V lookup: CDR1 SNHLY, CDR2 FYNNEI. CDR3 sequence: CASSEQGGRRSHYF. The CDR3 nucleotides read TGTGCCAGCAGTGAACAGGGGGGACGCCGGTCGCACTATTTT.

The chain uses TRBV13 and TRBJ2-3; D is possibly TRBD2 (6 bases). Germline V gene lookup returns CDR1 PRHDT and CDR2 FYEKMQ (reference sequence). Trimming left V 5 bases short and J 9 bases short, with 24 bases between. The CDR3 length is 16 residues. CDR3: CASSLRAGSAGQTQYF. In nucleotides, the CDR3 is TGTGCCAGCAGCCTAAGGGCGGGGTCAGCGGGTCAGACGCAGTATTTT.

The genes are TRBV4-1 and TRBJ2-6, with D maybe TRBD1 (5 bases). The CDR3 is made up of 22 amino acids. Trimming shortened V by 0 bases and J by 2 bases, and 26 bases separated the two germline ends. CDR1 is MGHRA and CDR2 is YSYEKL in the germline V gene. The CDR3 region is CASSQDFSRPDRRLTGANVLTF. In DNA, the CDR3 is TGCGCCAGCAGCCAAGATTTTTCGAGGCCCGACAGAAGACTTACTGGGGCCAACGTCCTGACTTTC.

This clone showed up just once. The chain joins TRBV5-1 to TRBJ2-7, with 9 bases fitting TRBD1. The germline V gene has CDR1 SGHRS and CDR2 YFSETQ. The CDR3 consists of 14 residues. J was trimmed by 4 bases and V by 4 bases; bases with no gene match: 6. Here the CDR3 DNA reads TGCGCCAGCAGCACACTACAGGGGGCGTACGAGCAGTACTTC. It yields the protein CASSTLQGAYEQYF.

This clone came up a few times. The chain carries TRBV6-5 and TRBJ1-6, with 10 bases matching TRBD1. V trimming: 7 bases; J trimming: 7 bases; junction bases outside the gene matches: 4. This CDR3 comprises 14 residues. Germline V gives CDR1 MNHEY, CDR2 SVGAGI. The CDR3 here is CASTADRGNSPLHF. CDR3 nucleotides: TGTGCCAGCACCGCGGACAGGGGGAATTCACCCCTCCACTTT.

V gene TRBV7-2 combines with J gene TRBJ1-1; no clear D gene. V lost 1 base and J 2 bases, leaving 11 bases between the germline ends. The germline gives CDR1 SGHTA, CDR2 FQGNSA. The CDR3 length is 15 residues. The CDR3 protein is CASSLDSGSNTEAFF. In nucleotides, the CDR3 is TGTGCCAGCAGCTTAGATTCGGGCAGCAACACTGAAGCTTTCTTT.

This sequence joins TRBV19 and TRBJ1-5; maybe TRBD1 (5 bases). V gave up 5 bases and J gave up 4 bases, with 9 bases separating them. Per germline, CDR1 LNHDA and CDR2 SQIVND (reference sequence). The CDR3 runs to 13 residues. The CDR3 is CASSRAGNQPQHF. The CDR3 DNA reads TGTGCCAGTAGTCGGGCAGGGAATCAGCCCCAGCATTTT.

The DNA for the CDR3 is TGTGCCAGCAGCGACAGTGCGGACACTGAAGCTTTCTTT. Translation: CASSDSADTEAFF. This chain uses TRBV12-3 or TRBV12-4 with TRBJ1-1; possibly TRBD1 for D (5 bases). Trimming shortened V by 6 bases and J by 3 bases, and 11 bases separated the two germline ends. This CDR3 contains 13 residues.

The chain has TRBV3-1 (or the pseudogene TRBV3-2) and TRBJ1-1; D not resolved. There are 17 residues in the CDR3. Trimming removed 1 base from V and 4 bases from J, with 19 bases in between. Germline V lookup: CDR1 LGHDT, CDR2 YNNKEL (reference sequence). CDR3 protein: CASSQARSGLTFTEAFF. The CDR3 nucleotides read TGTGCCAGCAGCCAAGCAAGGAGTGGTCTAACGTTCACTGAAGCTTTCTTT.